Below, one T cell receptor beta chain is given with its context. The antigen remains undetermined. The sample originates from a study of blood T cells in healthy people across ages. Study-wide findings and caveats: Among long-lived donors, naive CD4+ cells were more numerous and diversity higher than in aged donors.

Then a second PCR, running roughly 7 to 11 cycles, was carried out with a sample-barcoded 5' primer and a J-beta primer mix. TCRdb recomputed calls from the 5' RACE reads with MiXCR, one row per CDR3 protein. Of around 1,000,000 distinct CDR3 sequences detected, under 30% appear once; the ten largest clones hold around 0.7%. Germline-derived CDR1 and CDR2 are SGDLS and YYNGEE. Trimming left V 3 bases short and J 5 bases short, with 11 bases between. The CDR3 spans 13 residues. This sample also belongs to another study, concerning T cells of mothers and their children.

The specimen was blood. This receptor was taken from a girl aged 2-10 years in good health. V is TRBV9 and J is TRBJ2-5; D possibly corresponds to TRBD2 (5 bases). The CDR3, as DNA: TGTGCCAGCAGCGCGGACTTCGGGGAGACCCAGTACTTC. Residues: CASSADFGETQYF.